A selection of T cell receptor beta chains follows, all from one sample in a study of T cell responses to AZD1222 COVID-19 vaccine. Sequencing was performed with immunoSEQ multiplex PCR; in TCRdb, only in-frame clones are kept and a portion is missing. The sample holds over 85,000 clones; approximately 84% are singletons and the top ten take 13% to 15%. Sequencing was performed on peripheral blood, taken 28 days after the second AZD1222 dose. These TCRs come from an adult who received the AZD1222 COVID-19 vaccine. Both conserved end residues are part of each CDR3.

j_call v_call cdr3_aa
TRBJ1-1 TRBV4-1 CASSQHTEEAFF
TRBJ1-1 TRBV27 CASSQLYSLTGGSNTEAFF
TRBJ2-7 TRBV28 CASRGGQSYEQYF
TRBJ1-1 TRBV27 CASSLWGRENTEAFF
TRBJ1-2 TRBV7-9 CASSLGTGRPTDGYTF
TRBJ1-6 TRBV23-1 CAGSEPGQGATPLHF
TRBJ2-3 TRBV15 CATSRPAGTSGGASDVAGADTQYF
TRBJ1-1 TRBV11-3 CASSLDFGGSTRNTEAFF
TRBJ1-2 TRBV7-2 CASSLGGLGANYGYTF
TRBJ2-7 TRBV6-2/TRBV6-3 CASSYTPGQVAYEQYF
TRBJ2-2 TRBV24-1 CATSPSKNTGELFF
TRBJ1-1 TRBV3-1/TRBV3-2 CASSQETGRNTEAFF
TRBJ1-5 TRBV5-5 CASSSGNQPQHF
TRBJ1-5 TRBV7-9 CASSDGGQPQHF
TRBJ1-1 TRBV5-5 CASSSRGWEYTEAFF
TRBJ2-5 TRBV10-3 CAISAGETQYF
TRBJ2-1 TRBV7-8 CASSPLAGGHEQFF
TRBJ2-3 TRBV2 CASSEALGPTPPQYF
TRBJ2-7 TRBV11-2 CASSSMGYEQYF
TRBJ1-2 TRBV10-2 CASLTGEGGYTF
TRBJ1-1 TRBV10-3 CATRTEGTEAFF